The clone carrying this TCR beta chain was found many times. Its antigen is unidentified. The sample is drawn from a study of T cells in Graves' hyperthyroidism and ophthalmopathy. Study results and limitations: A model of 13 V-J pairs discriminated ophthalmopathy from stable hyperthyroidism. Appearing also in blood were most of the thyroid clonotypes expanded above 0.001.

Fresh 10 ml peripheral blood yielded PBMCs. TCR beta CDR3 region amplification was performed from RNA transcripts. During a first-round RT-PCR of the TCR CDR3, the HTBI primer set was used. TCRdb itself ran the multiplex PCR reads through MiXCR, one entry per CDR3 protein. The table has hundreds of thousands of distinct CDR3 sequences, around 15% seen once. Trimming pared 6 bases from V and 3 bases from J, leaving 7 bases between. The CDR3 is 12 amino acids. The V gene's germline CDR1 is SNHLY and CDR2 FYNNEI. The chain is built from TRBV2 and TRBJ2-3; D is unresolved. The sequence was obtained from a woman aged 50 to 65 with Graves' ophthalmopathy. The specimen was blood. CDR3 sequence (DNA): TGTGCCAGCAGAGCTACTACAGATACGCAGTATTTT. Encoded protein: CASRATTDTQYF.